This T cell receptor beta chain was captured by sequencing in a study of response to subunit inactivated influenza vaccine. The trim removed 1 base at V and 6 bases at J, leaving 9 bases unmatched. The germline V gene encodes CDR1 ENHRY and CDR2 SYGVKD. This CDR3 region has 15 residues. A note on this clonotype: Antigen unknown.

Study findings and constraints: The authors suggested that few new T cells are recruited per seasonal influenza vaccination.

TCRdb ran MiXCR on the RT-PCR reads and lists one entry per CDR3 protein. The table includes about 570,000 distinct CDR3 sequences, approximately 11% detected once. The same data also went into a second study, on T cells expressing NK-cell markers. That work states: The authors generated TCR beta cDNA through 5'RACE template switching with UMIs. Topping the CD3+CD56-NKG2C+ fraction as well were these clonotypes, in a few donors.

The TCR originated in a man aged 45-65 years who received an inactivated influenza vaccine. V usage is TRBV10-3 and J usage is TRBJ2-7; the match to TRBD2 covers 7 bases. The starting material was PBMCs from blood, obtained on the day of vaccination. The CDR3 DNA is TGTGCCATCAGTGAGTTTTTAACTAGCGAGGGCGAGCAGTACTTC. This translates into CAISEFLTSEGEQYF.